This paragraph covers one T cell receptor (beta chain) sequence. The data originate from a study of cytomegalovirus exposure and HLA in healthy donors. The V gene's germline CDR1 is SNHLY and CDR2 FYNNEI. The V and J ends lost 10 bases and 7 bases respectively, with 16 bases between them. This CDR3 is 12 amino acids long. PCR involved 60 Vbeta and 13 Jbeta primers. Repertoires were generated with immunoSEQ multiplex PCR, while TCRdb's copy carries only in-frame clones and drops some. The table has approximately 200,000 clones, over 75% seen once; the top ten hold more than 1.5%. The specimen sequenced was PBMCs. The V call is TRBV2, the J call TRBJ1-2; possibly TRBD1 for D (6 bases). This sequence was found in a young man in good health and CMV-seronegative. CDR3 bases: TGTGCCACCCGAGGGGGAGGGGGTGGCTACACCTTC. Translated: CATRGGGGGYTF.